The 16 T cell receptor beta chains listed next were all sequenced from one sample in a study of cytomegalovirus exposure and HLA in healthy donors. Use of 60 Vbeta and 13 Jbeta primers characterized the PCR. Data came from immunoSEQ multiplex PCR; TCRdb stores just in-frame clones and leaves some out. The sample carries 120,000 to 150,000 clones, around four fifths recorded once. The sequenced material came from PBMCs. These receptors were collected from a boy aged 2-9 years in good health and CMV-seronegative.

CDR3 coding DNA: TGTGCCACCAGCCGCGAGGGGGTGACCTACGAGCAGTACTTC. It is translated as CATSREGVTYEQYF. The chain joins TRBV15 to TRBJ2-7; weak D call: TRBD1 (6 bases). The CDR3 length is 14 residues. With 5 bases removed from V and 2 bases from J, the gap between germline ends came to 13 bases. Germline CDR1 LNHNV, CDR2 YYDKDF (reference sequence). Variable domain in full (rest from reference TRBV15 and TRBJ2-7): DAMVIQNPRYQVTQFGKPVTLSCSQTLNHNVMYWYQQKSSQAPKLLFHYYDKDFNNEADTPDNFQSRRPNTSFCFLDIRSPGLGDTAMYLCATSREGVTYEQYFGPGTRLTVT.

The chain uses TRBV5-4 and TRBJ2-7; TRBD2 matches at 12 bases. Germline CDR1 is SGHNT and CDR2 is YYREEE (reference sequence). There are 15 residues in the CDR3. J was trimmed by 7 bases and V by 4 bases; bases with no gene match: 9. The chain's CDR3 is CASSQTSGSLGEQYF. The CDR3 DNA follows: TGTGCCAGCAGCCAGACTAGCGGGAGCTTGGGGGAGCAGTACTTC. Filled out from reference TRBV5-4 and TRBJ2-7, the complete variable domain reads ETGVTQSPTHLIKTRGQQVTLRCSSQSGHNTVSWYQQALGQGPQFIFQYYREEENGRGNFPPRFSGLQFPNYSSELNVNALELDDSALYLCASSQTSGSLGEQYFGPGTRLTVT.

V is TRBV5-6 and J is TRBJ2-7, with D possibly TRBD2 on 5 matching bases. Between the trimmed V and J ends, which lost 0 bases and 2 bases, there was a span of 9 bases. The CDR3 runs to 14 residues. Germline CDR1 SGHDT, CDR2 YYEEEE. The CDR3 protein is CASSLGQRTYEQYF. The DNA for the CDR3 is TGTGCCAGCAGCTTGGGGCAGCGGACCTACGAGCAGTACTTC. Full variable domain (outside the CDR3, taken from reference TRBV5-6 and TRBJ2-7): DAGVTQSPTHLIKTRGQQVTLRCSPKSGHDTVSWYQQALGQGPQFIFQYYEEEERQRGNFPDRFSGHQFPNYSSELNVNALLLGDSALYLCASSLGQRTYEQYFGPGTRLTVT.

The chain has TRBV5-1 and TRBJ2-1; D is unresolved. The V gene's germline CDR1 is SGHRS and CDR2 YFSETQ. The germline V and J ends were trimmed by 0 bases and 7 bases, with 20 bases remaining between them. The length of the CDR3 is 17 residues. Written as DNA, the CDR3 is TGCGCCAGCAGCTTGGTCTTCAGACCGCGGATCGGGAATGAGCAGTTCTTC. Encoded protein: CASSLVFRPRIGNEQFF.

V is TRBV18 and J is TRBJ1-5, with TRBD1 identical over 9 bases. This CDR3 contains 16 residues. Germline values: CDR1 KGHSH, CDR2 LQKENI. V was pared by 6 bases and J by 3 bases, with 9 bases of the junction left unmatched. The CDR3 loop reads CASSLGTGMINQPQHF. CDR3 DNA sequence: TGTGCCAGCTCCCTCGGGACAGGGATGATCAATCAGCCCCAGCATTTT.

The chain uses TRBV6-5 and TRBJ1-1; 7 bases are a match to TRBD1. The germline CDR1 and CDR2 sequences are MNHEY and SVGAGI. J gave up 2 bases and V 4 bases, and 7 bases lay outside the gene matches. The CDR3 contains 15 residues. CDR3 DNA sequence: TGTGCCAGCAGTTTATCCAGGGGGATCAACACTGAAGCTTTCTTT. This gives the protein CASSLSRGINTEAFF.

The V and J genes are TRBV6-1 and TRBJ1-4; tentatively, D is TRBD1 (5 bases). V dropped 8 bases and J dropped 3 bases, with 10 bases sitting between them. The CDR3 is made up of 13 amino acids. Germline CDR1 and CDR2: MNHNS and SASEGT. Written as DNA, the CDR3 is TGTGCCAGCCGGGGGTACCCTAATGAAAAACTGTTTTTT. Amino acid sequence: CASRGYPNEKLFF.

This chain links TRBV6-6 with TRBJ2-3, with unresolved D. The CDR3 runs 14 residues. Germline CDR1 reads MNHNY; CDR2 reads SVGAGI (reference sequence). Trimming stripped 2 bases from V and 2 bases from J, with 8 bases between. The CDR3 DNA follows: TGTGCCAGCAGTTACCTATTATCCACAGATACGCAGTATTTT. Residues: CASSYLLSTDTQYF.

The chain employs TRBV13 and TRBJ2-5, with 7 bases fitting TRBD2. This CDR3 is built from 15 residues. Germline CDR1 and CDR2: PRHDT and FYEKMQ (reference sequence). J gave up 3 bases and V 3 bases, and 7 bases lay outside the gene matches. This chain's CDR3 is CASSFETSGKETQYF. In DNA, the CDR3 is TGTGCCAGCAGCTTCGAAACCAGCGGGAAAGAGACCCAGTACTTC.

The gene calls are TRBV6-1 and TRBJ1-1; TRBD1 might be the D (6 bases). This CDR3 has 15 residues. Germline CDR1 and CDR2: MNHNS and SASEGT. V shed 5 bases and J shed 1 base, with 14 bases lying between them. The CDR3 DNA follows: TGTGCCAGCAGTCCCAAAACAGGGCCGAACACTGAAGCTTTCTTT. Translating gives CASSPKTGPNTEAFF.

This clone was counted a few times. V gene TRBV28 combines with J gene TRBJ2-7, with TRBD2 matching 8 bases. Trimming at V came to 7 bases and at J to 4 bases, leaving 9 bases not matched to a gene. The CDR3 consists of 14 residues. Germline V CDR1 and CDR2: MDHEN, SYDVKM. CDR3 DNA sequence: TGTGCCAGCAAGCGATCGCTAGCGGGTTACGAGCAGTACTTC. This encodes CASKRSLAGYEQYF. Full variable domain (missing parts from reference TRBV28 and TRBJ2-7): DVKVTQSSRYLVKRTGEKVFLECVQDMDHENMFWYRQDPGLGLRLIYFSYDVKMKEKGDIPEGYSVSREKKERFSLILESASTNQTSMYLCASKRSLAGYEQYFGPGTRLTVT.

This chain joins TRBV5-5 and TRBJ2-7; the D is unclear. Germline CDR1 SGHKS, CDR2 YYEKEE (reference sequence). The V end lost 4 bases, the J end lost 4 bases, and 12 bases lay between the germline ends. The CDR3 is 13 amino acids. Here the CDR3 DNA reads TGTGCCAGCAGCCCATTTATCGGGTACGAGCAGTACTTC. It specifies CASSPFIGYEQYF.

The rearrangement links TRBV5-4 to TRBJ2-1, with D perhaps TRBD2 (5 bases). Deletions cut 1 base from V and 4 bases from J, with 18 bases between. Germline loops: CDR1 SGHNT, CDR2 YYREEE (reference sequence). This CDR3 is built from 17 residues. CDR3 in DNA: TGTGCCAGCAGCTTGCCTCCGAAGAGCGGAAGTTACAATGAGCAGTTCTTC. It specifies CASSLPPKSGSYNEQFF. Based on the CDR3 plus reference TRBV5-4 and TRBJ2-1, the full variable domain is ETGVTQSPTHLIKTRGQQVTLRCSSQSGHNTVSWYQQALGQGPQFIFQYYREEENGRGNFPPRFSGLQFPNYSSELNVNALELDDSALYLCASSLPPKSGSYNEQFFGPGTRLTVL.

This chain uses TRBV5-1 with TRBJ2-7, with 10 bases matching TRBD1. The germline CDR1 and CDR2 sequences are SGHRS and YFSETQ. This CDR3 is 13 amino acids long. The trim removed 4 bases at V and 4 bases at J, leaving 2 bases unmatched. CDR3 residues: CASSAGQGYEQYF. The CDR3 DNA follows: TGCGCCAGCAGCGCGGGACAGGGGTACGAGCAGTACTTC. The full variable domain, its missing parts supplied by reference TRBV5-1 and TRBJ2-7, is KAGVTQTPRYLIKTRGQQVTLSCSPISGHRSVSWYQQTPGQGLQFLFEYFSETQRNKGNFPGRFSGRQFSNSRSEMNVSTLELGDSALYLCASSAGQGYEQYFGPGTRLTVT.

The V gene is TRBV6-1, the J gene TRBJ1-3; no clear D. Trimming left V 9 bases short and J 8 bases short, with 17 bases between. The germline V gene has CDR1 MNHNS and CDR2 SASEGT. The CDR3 contains 13 residues. CDR3 sequence reads: CASSSFGEDTIYF. CDR3 bases: TGTGCCAGTTCGTCGTTTGGGGAGGACACCATATATTTT.

The CDR3, as DNA: TGTGCCAGCTCACCCCCTTCTCTGCAGGGGCCCACTGAAGCTTTCTTT. As protein: CASSPPSLQGPTEAFF. The genes are TRBV18 and TRBJ1-1, with a weak D call TRBD1 (6 bases). This CDR3 comprises 16 residues. Looked up from germline, CDR1 is KGHSH and CDR2 is LQKENI. The V gene lost 3 bases and the J gene lost 4 bases, with 18 bases spanning the gap.